This T cell receptor (beta chain) comes out of a study of cytomegalovirus exposure and HLA in healthy donors. Study in general: A subsequent analysis stated that the 95 to 150 validation repertoires were run on the same platform as the approximately 660 first-cohort repertoires.

This CDR3 comprises 15 residues. Germline V gene lookup returns CDR1 SQVTM and CDR2 ANQGSEA. V trimming: 7 bases; J trimming: 6 bases; junction bases outside the gene matches: 14. The repertoire was sequenced with immunoSEQ multiplex PCR; TCRdb's copy has only in-frame clones and lacks some. The table shows 150,000 to 200,000 clones, with roughly 86% occurring only once. The V and J genes are TRBV29-1 and TRBJ1-2; 10 bases match TRBD1. The specimen was PBMCs. This receptor was obtained from a young man in good health and CMV-seropositive. In DNA form, the CDR3 reads TGCAGCGCGGGGCGGGCTGACAGGGGGCAACATGGCTACACCTTC. This gives the protein CSAGRADRGQHGYTF.